Listed below are T cell receptor beta chains from one sample, sequenced in a study of persistence of HIV-infected CD4 T cells. TCRdb's copy holds only in-frame clones and misses some; the assay was immunoSEQ multiplex PCR. The sample has 40,000 to 55,000 clones, approximately 90% seen once. Their specific antigens are unknown. The sample here was CD4+ T cells sorted from PBMCs after approximately 19-hour stimulation, taken from a patient who received antiretroviral therapy. These receptors came from an adult woman with HIV who was CMV-seropositive. The conserved cysteine and the conserved F or W are not part of the CDR3 here. Each record gives: V gene, D gene, CDR3 protein. A D gene is named only where the DNA matches it firmly.

v_gene: TRBV11-2
d_gene: TRBD1
CDR3aa: ASSSTKNGTGEHRELF

v_gene: TRBV28
d_gene: .
CDR3aa: ASSPDYGYT

v_gene: TRBV7-2
d_gene: .
CDR3aa: ASSLRIGNEKLF

v_gene: TRBV29-1
d_gene: .
CDR3aa: SHSGRETFAEAF

v_gene: TRBV15
d_gene: TRBD1
CDR3aa: ATSRTQGAQETQY

v_gene: TRBV4-1
d_gene: TRBD2
CDR3aa: ASSPGLAEYNEQF

v_gene: TRBV4-2
d_gene: TRBD1
CDR3aa: ASSQDRGGDYGYT

v_gene: TRBV9
d_gene: .
CDR3aa: ASSVEGSRGDTQY

v_gene: TRBV5-4
d_gene: .
CDR3aa: ASSSGGFSSYNEQF

v_gene: TRBV6-5
d_gene: .
CDR3aa: ASTPRGSLFYEQY

v_gene: TRBV7-2
d_gene: TRBD1
CDR3aa: ASSFHGTGVNQPQH

v_gene: TRBV2
d_gene: .
CDR3aa: ASSLATYEQF

v_gene: TRBV5-4
d_gene: .
CDR3aa: ASSRVVKVAYNEQF

v_gene: TRBV7-8
d_gene: .
CDR3aa: ASSPQTEAF

v_gene: TRBV2
d_gene: .
CDR3aa: ASSETGVPETQY

v_gene: TRBV9
d_gene: TRBD2
CDR3aa: ASSVAWTRGAQETQY

v_gene: TRBV5-1
d_gene: .
CDR3aa: ASMAFPFYEQY

v_gene: TRBV2
d_gene: .
CDR3aa: ASSEALANEKLF

v_gene: TRBV4-1
d_gene: TRBD2
CDR3aa: ASSHVLDGLAGAEQF

v_gene: TRBV5-5
d_gene: .
CDR3aa: ASSFQYNEQF

v_gene: TRBV2
d_gene: TRBD1
CDR3aa: ASSLDRVNAGELF

v_gene: TRBV7-2
d_gene: .
CDR3aa: ASSLGAGEKLF

v_gene: TRBV10-3
d_gene: TRBD1
CDR3aa: AISKGDRGRENYGYT

v_gene: TRBV18
d_gene: .
CDR3aa: ASSPRQDGGYT

v_gene: TRBV19
d_gene: TRBD2
CDR3aa: ASTPSGMTDTQY

v_gene: TRBV18
d_gene: TRBD1
CDR3aa: ASSLGTGATKETQY

v_gene: TRBV7-9
d_gene: .
CDR3aa: ASSLAPGGGSTEAF

v_gene: TRBV7-8
d_gene: .
CDR3aa: ASSYLTGSSGANVLT

v_gene: TRBV28
d_gene: .
CDR3aa: ASSSGRELF

v_gene: TRBV10-1
d_gene: .
CDR3aa: ASSPGGKGVRETQY

v_gene: TRBV11-3
d_gene: .
CDR3aa: ASSGQPLLNEKLF

v_gene: TRBV12-3/TRBV12-4
d_gene: .
CDR3aa: ASRTTGSYEQY

v_gene: TRBV27
d_gene: TRBD1
CDR3aa: ASTWTGAAGSYNEQF

v_gene: TRBV7-2
d_gene: TRBD2
CDR3aa: ASIPGPRASGGREQY

v_gene: TRBV2
d_gene: .
CDR3aa: ASSLTAYGYT

v_gene: TRBV3-1/TRBV3-2
d_gene: TRBD1
CDR3aa: ASSQDKGAGNQPQH

v_gene: TRBV9
d_gene: .
CDR3aa: ASSVDREYGYT

v_gene: TRBV5-1
d_gene: TRBD1
CDR3aa: ASSSNRGETQY

v_gene: TRBV10-3
d_gene: .
CDR3aa: AISESGSSGGSPLH

v_gene: TRBV29-1
d_gene: TRBD1
CDR3aa: SVPSGGYPLQYGYT

v_gene: TRBV7-2
d_gene: .
CDR3aa: ASRESNSNQPQH

v_gene: TRBV9
d_gene: .
CDR3aa: ASSDKRDRLQEQF

v_gene: TRBV7-8
d_gene: .
CDR3aa: ASSLSRTISNQPQH

v_gene: TRBV6-6
d_gene: .
CDR3aa: ASSYNKDTEAF

v_gene: TRBV19
d_gene: .
CDR3aa: ASTSGGSSTDTQY

v_gene: TRBV28
d_gene: .
CDR3aa: ASSLFYSNQPQH

v_gene: TRBV28
d_gene: .
CDR3aa: ASSLAADTQY

v_gene: TRBV7-9
d_gene: .
CDR3aa: ASSPPGLRGPGNTIY

v_gene: TRBV27
d_gene: .
CDR3aa: ASSLTGQFDSPLH

v_gene: TRBV29-1
d_gene: .
CDR3aa: SGRREDYYTRAF

v_gene: TRBV6-1
d_gene: .
CDR3aa: ASSESNSKQVQH

v_gene: TRBV3-1/TRBV3-2
d_gene: .
CDR3aa: ASSQGGGSYEQY

v_gene: TRBV2
d_gene: TRBD2
CDR3aa: ASTWAGEADNEQF

v_gene: TRBV7-9
d_gene: .
CDR3aa: GASQDNEKLF

v_gene: TRBV7-2
d_gene: TRBD2
CDR3aa: ASSLAGILAGGRTGELF

v_gene: TRBV30
d_gene: .
CDR3aa: AWSRGGGGYQPQH

v_gene: TRBV29-1
d_gene: TRBD1
CDR3aa: SVDSAGGVTEAF

v_gene: TRBV5-1
d_gene: .
CDR3aa: ASSVRDRDYEQY

v_gene: TRBV5-1
d_gene: .
CDR3aa: ASRFHHVGSTEAF

v_gene: TRBV5-1
d_gene: .
CDR3aa: ASSWGGTGLQGYT